This TCR beta chain came from a study of T cells after posttransplantation cyclophosphamide. Regarding the study as a whole: TRB clonality was highly associated with recipient CMV seropositivity and reactivation. Tissue-infiltrating T cells from skin or gut overlapped little with blood T cells. Donor-recipient repertoire similarity was low at 1-2 months, rising over year one.

V was cut by 8 bases and J by 2 bases, with 3 bases left in between. Germline V CDR1 and CDR2: MGHDK, SYGVNS. The CDR3 has 11 residues. Cells defined as naive were viable CD3+CD4+ or CD3+CD8+ and CCR7+CD45RA+CD45RO-CD95-CD27+CD28+. Notes on this clone: Its specificity is not known.

TCRdb keeps only in-frame clones here, not all; method: immunoSEQ multiplex PCR. The top ten clones hold approximately 0.15% of a sample with about 21,000 clones, approximately 98% of them seen once. The sample was naive CD8+ T cells sorted from PBMCs. The TCR comes from a middle-aged man in good health, CMV-negative, and a related stem cell transplant donor. The chain employs TRBV25-1 and TRBJ2-2; D call uncertain. The CDR3 nucleotides are TGTGCCAGCCATAACACCGGGGAGCTGTTTTTT. Its protein is CASHNTGELFF.